Listed below are T cell receptor beta chains from one sample, sequenced in a study of blood T cell repertoires in COVID-19. The repertoire was sequenced with immunoSEQ multiplex PCR; TCRdb's copy has only in-frame clones and lacks some. The sample has 70,000 to 95,000 clones, roughly 90% seen once. The source material was peripheral blood. Receptors were obtained from a human donor with active COVID-19. The donor label of this sample is uncertain. Each CDR3 is given with its conserved first and last residue. The order of the fields is J gene, D gene, clone size, V gene, CDR3 length, CDR3 DNA, CDR3 protein. D genes are given only for firm matches. The size field is filled for only some rows; it gives once, few, many or a size class.

J gene: TRBJ1-6
D gene: TRBD1
clone size: NA
V gene: TRBV2
CDR3 length: 14
CDR3 DNA: TGTGCCAGCAGAGGACAGGGAAACAATTCACCCCTCCACTTT
CDR3 protein: CASRGQGNNSPLHF

J gene: TRBJ1-4
D gene: NA
clone size: once
V gene: TRBV5-6
CDR3 length: 13
CDR3 DNA: TGTGCCAGCAGCTTGGGGACGGGGGAAAAACTGTTTTTT
CDR3 protein: CASSLGTGEKLFF

J gene: TRBJ2-5
D gene: TRBD2
clone size: NA
V gene: TRBV4-1
CDR3 length: 16
CDR3 DNA: TGCGCCAGCAGCCAAGATGGGCTAGCGGGGGGTGAGACCCAGTACTTC
CDR3 protein: CASSQDGLAGGETQYF

J gene: TRBJ1-2
D gene: TRBD1
clone size: NA
V gene: TRBV15
CDR3 length: 13
CDR3 DNA: TGTGCCACCAGCAGAGGAACAGGGGAAGGCTACACCTTC
CDR3 protein: CATSRGTGEGYTF

J gene: TRBJ2-3
D gene: NA
clone size: NA
V gene: TRBV4-3
CDR3 length: 13
CDR3 DNA: TGCGCCAGCAGCCAAGGTGGACAGCTGGCGCAGTATTTT
CDR3 protein: CASSQGGQLAQYF

J gene: TRBJ2-1
D gene: NA
clone size: NA
V gene: TRBV5-6
CDR3 length: 12
CDR3 DNA: TGTGCCGGCAGCCGCGACAGAAATGAGCAGTTCTTC
CDR3 protein: CAGSRDRNEQFF

J gene: TRBJ1-6
D gene: NA
clone size: NA
V gene: TRBV19
CDR3 length: 21
CDR3 DNA: TGTGCCAGTAGTCGAGAAGTAGTCGTGCAATTAGCCAGCTCCTATAATTCACCCCTCCACTTT
CDR3 protein: CASSREVVVQLASSYNSPLHF

J gene: TRBJ2-2
D gene: NA
clone size: NA
V gene: TRBV27
CDR3 length: 17
CDR3 DNA: TGTGCCAGCAGCCCCCGGACAGCCCCGACGAACACCGGGGAGCTGTTTTTT
CDR3 protein: CASSPRTAPTNTGELFF

J gene: TRBJ1-1
D gene: NA
clone size: few
V gene: TRBV2
CDR3 length: 12
CDR3 DNA: TGTGCCGGCCGCAGGGAATTCGCTGAAGCTTTCTTT
CDR3 protein: CAGRREFAEAFF

J gene: TRBJ1-1
D gene: TRBD1
clone size: NA
V gene: TRBV9
CDR3 length: 14
CDR3 DNA: TGTGCCAGCAGCGTAGGGGGACAGGGCACTGAAGCTTTCTTT
CDR3 protein: CASSVGGQGTEAFF

J gene: TRBJ2-2
D gene: NA
clone size: few
V gene: TRBV27
CDR3 length: 16
CDR3 DNA: TGTGCCAGCAGTTTAGGTGTCGGGGGAGGTACCGGGGAGCTGTTTTTT
CDR3 protein: CASSLGVGGGTGELFF

J gene: TRBJ2-1
D gene: TRBD1
clone size: NA
V gene: TRBV7-8
CDR3 length: 15
CDR3 DNA: TGTGCCAGCAGCCCCGGGACAGGGGGTTGGGATGAGCAGTTCTTC
CDR3 protein: CASSPGTGGWDEQFF

J gene: TRBJ1-4
D gene: TRBD1
clone size: NA
V gene: TRBV6-6
CDR3 length: 16
CDR3 DNA: TGTGCCAGCAACAACGCCAGGGGGGCTGCTAATGAAAAACTGTTTTTT
CDR3 protein: CASNNARGAANEKLFF

J gene: TRBJ2-2
D gene: TRBD2
clone size: NA
V gene: TRBV9
CDR3 length: 16
CDR3 DNA: TGTGCCAGCAGCGTAGAGGTAGCGGGCAACACCGGGGAGCTGTTTTTT
CDR3 protein: CASSVEVAGNTGELFF

J gene: TRBJ2-1
D gene: NA
clone size: NA
V gene: TRBV7-9
CDR3 length: 14
CDR3 DNA: TGTGCCAGCAGCCCTAGAGATTCCTACAATGAGCAGTTCTTC
CDR3 protein: CASSPRDSYNEQFF

J gene: TRBJ1-2
D gene: TRBD1
clone size: NA
V gene: TRBV5-4
CDR3 length: 17
CDR3 DNA: TGTGCCAGCAGCTTGGCAGCCCCGGGACAGGTTGACTATGGCTACACCTTC
CDR3 protein: CASSLAAPGQVDYGYTF

J gene: TRBJ2-1
D gene: NA
clone size: NA
V gene: TRBV6-5
CDR3 length: 15
CDR3 DNA: TGTGCCAGCAGCCCCGGGAGGGGGCGGTCTAATGAGCAGTTCTTC
CDR3 protein: CASSPGRGRSNEQFF

J gene: TRBJ2-1
D gene: TRBD2
clone size: NA
V gene: TRBV2
CDR3 length: 15
CDR3 DNA: TGTGCCAGCAGCCTAAGCGGGGGTAGGAACAATGAGCAGTTCTTC
CDR3 protein: CASSLSGGRNNEQFF

J gene: TRBJ1-4
D gene: NA
clone size: once
V gene: TRBV30
CDR3 length: 15
CDR3 DNA: TGTGCCTGGAGTGTAAGGAACAGCTTTAATGAAAAACTGTTTTTT
CDR3 protein: CAWSVRNSFNEKLFF

J gene: TRBJ1-2
D gene: NA
clone size: NA
V gene: TRBV12-3/TRBV12-4
CDR3 length: 13
CDR3 DNA: TGTGCCAGCAGTCTTCGGGGCAGGGGAGGCTACACCTTC
CDR3 protein: CASSLRGRGGYTF

J gene: TRBJ2-3
D gene: NA
clone size: NA
V gene: TRBV29-1
CDR3 length: 14
CDR3 DNA: TGCAGCGTCGGCGCCGGGGATAGCACAGATACGCAGTATTTT
CDR3 protein: CSVGAGDSTDTQYF

J gene: TRBJ1-4
D gene: NA
clone size: NA
V gene: TRBV10-3
CDR3 length: 15
CDR3 DNA: TGTGCCATCCGACCATCGGGGACAACTAATGAAAAACTGTTTTTT
CDR3 protein: CAIRPSGTTNEKLFF

J gene: TRBJ2-1
D gene: NA
clone size: NA
V gene: TRBV2
CDR3 length: 13
CDR3 DNA: TGTGCCAGCAGTGAAGTATCCTACAATGAGCAGTTCTTC
CDR3 protein: CASSEVSYNEQFF

J gene: TRBJ2-5
D gene: TRBD2
clone size: NA
V gene: TRBV25-1
CDR3 length: 14
CDR3 DNA: TGTGCCAGCTCGAGCGGGGGGGCCTTGGAGACCCAGTACTTC
CDR3 protein: CASSSGGALETQYF

J gene: TRBJ2-3
D gene: NA
clone size: NA
V gene: TRBV29-1
CDR3 length: 13
CDR3 DNA: TGCAGCGTTGAAGTCGGGGGCACAGATACGCAGTATTTT
CDR3 protein: CSVEVGGTDTQYF

J gene: TRBJ2-7
D gene: NA
clone size: NA
V gene: TRBV19
CDR3 length: 16
CDR3 DNA: TGTGCCAGTAGTCTGCGACTAGTCTCGAGCTCCTACGAGCAGTACTTC
CDR3 protein: CASSLRLVSSSYEQYF

J gene: TRBJ1-2
D gene: NA
clone size: NA
V gene: TRBV25-1
CDR3 length: 15
CDR3 DNA: TGTGCCAGCAGTAGTACCGGGTCCCCAGGGCTTGGCTACACCTTC
CDR3 protein: CASSSTGSPGLGYTF

J gene: TRBJ1-1
D gene: NA
clone size: NA
V gene: TRBV19
CDR3 length: 15
CDR3 DNA: TGTGCCAGTAGACAAGTTCGGGGAGGGGGCACTGAAGCTTTCTTT
CDR3 protein: CASRQVRGGGTEAFF